A selection of T cell receptor beta chains follows, all from one sample in a study of blood T cell repertoires in COVID-19. Sequencing used immunoSEQ multiplex PCR; TCRdb keeps in-frame clones, though not all of them. Of approximately 250,000 clones detected, around 89% appear once; the ten largest clones hold approximately 4.2%. The material sequenced was PBMCs or T cells enriched from blood (not recorded which). These TCRs come from a young woman who had recovered from COVID-19. Each CDR3 is given without its conserved first and last residue. Each record gives: J gene, CDR3 length, V gene, clone size, CDR3 protein. The size of a clone is reported for some rows only, either as once, few or many, or as a class for expanded clones.

j_call: TRBJ2-1
cdr3_length: 13
v_call: TRBV19
clone_size: once
cdr3_aa: ASSPTGSSYNEQF

j_call: TRBJ2-7
cdr3_length: 14
v_call: TRBV6-6
clone_size: .
cdr3_aa: ASSSRGTSGRDEQY

j_call: TRBJ2-7
cdr3_length: 13
v_call: TRBV28
clone_size: .
cdr3_aa: ASSLVFRTEYEQY

j_call: TRBJ2-5
cdr3_length: 13
v_call: TRBV6-5
clone_size: .
cdr3_aa: ASSYNTRPSGTQY

j_call: TRBJ1-4
cdr3_length: 12
v_call: TRBV28
clone_size: .
cdr3_aa: ASGGTATNEKLF

j_call: TRBJ2-3
cdr3_length: 12
v_call: TRBV9
clone_size: .
cdr3_aa: ASNMGQFTDTQY

j_call: TRBJ1-5
cdr3_length: 16
v_call: TRBV15
clone_size: .
cdr3_aa: ATSRDRGYEQGGQPQH

j_call: TRBJ2-3
cdr3_length: 13
v_call: TRBV11-1
clone_size: .
cdr3_aa: ASSPWRPSTDTQY

j_call: TRBJ1-1
cdr3_length: 13
v_call: TRBV6-5
clone_size: many
cdr3_aa: ASSYPSSDRSEAF

j_call: TRBJ1-1
cdr3_length: 13
v_call: TRBV15
clone_size: .
cdr3_aa: ATSAPGQGATEAF

j_call: TRBJ1-6
cdr3_length: 11
v_call: TRBV30
clone_size: .
cdr3_aa: AWSVLSNSPLH

j_call: TRBJ2-1
cdr3_length: 12
v_call: TRBV4-3
clone_size: .
cdr3_aa: ASSRSGSDDEQF

j_call: TRBJ2-7
cdr3_length: 11
v_call: TRBV6-6
clone_size: .
cdr3_aa: ASSYSTDYEQY

j_call: TRBJ2-7
cdr3_length: 13
v_call: TRBV3-1/TRBV3-2
clone_size: .
cdr3_aa: ASSQVTGGSYEQY

j_call: TRBJ1-1
cdr3_length: 11
v_call: TRBV7-2
clone_size: .
cdr3_aa: ASSLKRDTEAF

j_call: TRBJ1-2
cdr3_length: 9
v_call: TRBV27
clone_size: .
cdr3_aa: ASGLQGAGT

j_call: TRBJ2-1
cdr3_length: 13
v_call: TRBV3-1/TRBV3-2
clone_size: .
cdr3_aa: ASSHPRTGGSEQF

j_call: TRBJ1-2
cdr3_length: 13
v_call: TRBV28
clone_size: .
cdr3_aa: ASSLSWTENYGYT

j_call: TRBJ2-7
cdr3_length: 11
v_call: TRBV5-1
clone_size: .
cdr3_aa: ASSSGQVYEQY

j_call: TRBJ2-7
cdr3_length: 13
v_call: TRBV9
clone_size: .
cdr3_aa: ASSVRTGSPYEQY

j_call: TRBJ1-1
cdr3_length: 14
v_call: TRBV6-6
clone_size: .
cdr3_aa: ASRGGIGTANTEAF

j_call: TRBJ1-5
cdr3_length: 15
v_call: TRBV30
clone_size: .
cdr3_aa: AWSVNRAGGSNQPQH

j_call: TRBJ1-4
cdr3_length: 13
v_call: TRBV9
clone_size: .
cdr3_aa: ASSVHPGGNEKLF

j_call: TRBJ1-6
cdr3_length: 14
v_call: TRBV7-2
clone_size: .
cdr3_aa: ASSLTGSSYNSPLH

j_call: TRBJ1-2
cdr3_length: 13
v_call: TRBV6-5
clone_size: .
cdr3_aa: ASSYLRDTNYGYT

j_call: TRBJ1-4
cdr3_length: 13
v_call: TRBV9
clone_size: once
cdr3_aa: ASSFTGTTNEKLF

j_call: TRBJ2-7
cdr3_length: 15
v_call: TRBV27
clone_size: .
cdr3_aa: ASSLWRGQGGSYEQY

j_call: TRBJ1-1
cdr3_length: 14
v_call: TRBV9
clone_size: .
cdr3_aa: ASSRDPGVGSTEAF

j_call: TRBJ1-4
cdr3_length: 12
v_call: TRBV28
clone_size: .
cdr3_aa: ASRPQGFHEKLF

j_call: TRBJ1-4
cdr3_length: 12
v_call: TRBV29-1
clone_size: .
cdr3_aa: SVFGQGSNEKLF

j_call: TRBJ2-3
cdr3_length: 16
v_call: TRBV4-3
clone_size: .
cdr3_aa: ASSQDLWAGGPPDTQY

j_call: TRBJ2-5
cdr3_length: 13
v_call: TRBV5-1
clone_size: few
cdr3_aa: ASTSGLAGRETQY

j_call: TRBJ1-5
cdr3_length: 10
v_call: TRBV28
clone_size: .
cdr3_aa: ASSLQYQPQH

j_call: TRBJ1-2
cdr3_length: 13
v_call: TRBV4-1
clone_size: .
cdr3_aa: ASSQGAVGVYGYT

j_call: TRBJ1-4
cdr3_length: 12
v_call: TRBV7-9
clone_size: .
cdr3_aa: ASSGTEQDEKLF

j_call: TRBJ1-1
cdr3_length: 12
v_call: TRBV7-9
clone_size: once
cdr3_aa: ASSPQGQGTEAF

j_call: TRBJ1-5
cdr3_length: 14
v_call: TRBV15
clone_size: .
cdr3_aa: ATSRDFGTEYQPQH

j_call: TRBJ1-2
cdr3_length: 12
v_call: TRBV28
clone_size: .
cdr3_aa: ASSLSGGARGYT

j_call: TRBJ1-1
cdr3_length: 12
v_call: TRBV5-1
clone_size: .
cdr3_aa: ASSLEGKDTEAF

j_call: TRBJ1-1
cdr3_length: 12
v_call: TRBV28
clone_size: once
cdr3_aa: ASTLGPGQTEAF

j_call: TRBJ2-1
cdr3_length: 14
v_call: TRBV9
clone_size: .
cdr3_aa: ASSAKGPGIDNEQF

j_call: TRBJ1-2
cdr3_length: 12
v_call: TRBV11-2
clone_size: .
cdr3_aa: ASSFEDRAYGYT

j_call: TRBJ1-4
cdr3_length: 10
v_call: TRBV28
clone_size: .
cdr3_aa: ASSGSGEKLF

j_call: TRBJ2-7
cdr3_length: 12
v_call: TRBV20-1
clone_size: .
cdr3_aa: SASGLAGSYEQY

j_call: TRBJ1-2
cdr3_length: 15
v_call: TRBV28
clone_size: .
cdr3_aa: ASSSPGDRGGVYGYT

j_call: TRBJ2-3
cdr3_length: 13
v_call: TRBV24-1
clone_size: .
cdr3_aa: ATSPTGIFTDTQY

j_call: TRBJ2-2
cdr3_length: 14
v_call: TRBV7-2
clone_size: .
cdr3_aa: ASTLGLAENTGELF